Below are 32 T cell receptor beta chains sequenced from a single sample in a study of cytomegalovirus exposure and HLA in healthy donors. PCR used 60 Vbeta primers and 13 Jbeta primers. The data were produced by immunoSEQ multiplex PCR, yet TCRdb's version contains in-frame clones alone and is incomplete. The repertoire holds 180,000 or so clones, with around 77% as singletons. The sequenced sample was PBMCs. The receptor source for this set is a young woman in good health and CMV-seropositive.

This clone was detected only once. J is TRBJ2-5 and V is TRBV30; D remains unclear. V was cut by 0 bases and J by 3 bases, with 5 bases left in between. The germline CDR1 and CDR2 sequences are GTSNPN and SVGIG (reference sequence). The CDR3 consists of 12 residues. CDR3 nucleotide sequence: TGTGCCTGGAGTGTACATGAAGAGACCCAGTACTTC. Encoded protein: CAWSVHEETQYF.

This clone was recorded many times. Written as DNA, the CDR3 is TGTGCCAGCAGGGTGGGACAGATCAGCTACAATGAGCAGTTCTTC. Protein: CASRVGQISYNEQFF. The chain employs TRBV6-5 and TRBJ2-1, with TRBD1 matching over 7 bases. Germline V CDR1 and CDR2: MNHEY, SVGAGI. The CDR3 covers 15 residues. J was trimmed by 3 bases and V by 6 bases; bases with no gene match: 8.

This chain joins TRBV9 and TRBJ2-3; the match to TRBD1 covers 8 bases. Trimming took 0 bases from V and 2 from J; bases not matched to a gene: 8. The CDR3 is made up of 17 amino acids. Germline V gene data show CDR1 as SGDLS and CDR2 as YYNGEE. CDR3: CASSVGFPTGVTDTQYF. The CDR3 DNA is TGTGCCAGCAGCGTAGGATTTCCGACAGGGGTCACAGATACGCAGTATTTT.

J is TRBJ2-3 and V is TRBV11-2; D is unclear. The CDR3 loop spans 14 amino acids. The V and J ends lost 1 base and 6 bases respectively, with 11 bases between them. Germline V gene lookup returns CDR1 SGHAT and CDR2 FQNNGV. CDR3 nucleotides: TGTGCCAGCAGCTTAGTCCTCGGAGCGGATACGCAGTATTTT. Residues: CASSLVLGADTQYF.

This clone was seen more than once but under ten times. The rearrangement links TRBV6-5 to TRBJ1-6; D gene ambiguous. V was trimmed by 6 bases and J by 9 bases, leaving 15 bases between them. Germline V gene data show CDR1 as MNHEY and CDR2 as SVGAGI. The CDR3 runs to 14 residues. The CDR3 spells CASRGGRGVSPLHF. DNA of the CDR3: TGTGCCAGCAGGGGAGGGCGCGGGGTTTCACCCCTCCACTTT.

This CDR3 is CASSWGTGVTTEAFF. CDR3 nucleotides: TGTGCCAGCAGTTGGGGAACAGGGGTTACCACTGAAGCTTTCTTT. The rearrangement links TRBV6-5 to TRBJ1-1; 7 nucleotides match TRBD1. CDR3 length: 15 residues. The germline V gene encodes CDR1 MNHEY and CDR2 SVGAGI. Unmatched junction bases numbered 9, after V lost 4 bases and J lost 4 bases.

V usage is TRBV13 and J usage is TRBJ2-7, with 8 bases matching TRBD2. V shed 5 bases, J shed 5 bases, and the junction held 11 bases outside the gene matches. This CDR3 is 15 amino acids long. Germline V gives CDR1 PRHDT, CDR2 FYEKMQ (reference sequence). The DNA of the CDR3 is TGTGCCAGCAGCCGATTAGCGGGAAGGGTTCACGAGCAGTACTTC. This translates into CASSRLAGRVHEQYF.

This clone was observed a handful of times. This chain links TRBV6-5 with TRBJ1-4; D unresolved. The CDR3 is 11 residues long. V shed 8 bases and J shed 10 bases, with 11 bases lying between them. Germline V CDR1 and CDR2: MNHEY, SVGAGI. CDR3 region: CASGDYVKLFF. In nucleotides, the CDR3 is TGTGCCAGCGGAGACTACGTAAAACTGTTTTTT.

This clone came up once. The J gene is TRBJ1-2, the V gene TRBV19, with TRBD1 identical over 7 bases. This CDR3 has 14 residues. CDR1 is LNHDA, CDR2 SQIVND, per germline (reference sequence). V lost 4 bases, J lost 5 bases, and 7 bases stayed unmatched. The CDR3 DNA sequence: TGTGCCAGTAGTACGGTTGACAGGGTGTATGGCTACACCTTC. Protein: CASSTVDRVYGYTF.

This clone was seen a few times. The chain carries TRBV18 and TRBJ1-5; weak D call: TRBD1 (6 bases). The germline CDR1 and CDR2 sequences are KGHSH and LQKENI. The V gene lost 3 bases and the J gene lost 2 bases, with 17 bases spanning the gap. There are 17 residues in the CDR3. The CDR3 sequence: CASSPFSRGQGNQPQHF. The CDR3 DNA is TGTGCCAGCTCACCCTTTTCTAGGGGACAAGGCAATCAGCCCCAGCATTTT.

This chain links TRBV2 with TRBJ1-5; the match to TRBD1 covers 10 bases. Germline V gives CDR1 SNHLY, CDR2 FYNNEI. This CDR3 contains 15 residues. V was pared by 5 bases and J by 6 bases, with 7 bases of the junction left unmatched. The CDR3 DNA reads TGTGCCAGCAGTCGACAGGGGGCGCAGGGTCAGCCCCAGCATTTT. Its translation is CASSRQGAQGQPQHF.

The chain couples TRBV10-3 to TRBJ2-5; D is perhaps TRBD1 (5 bases). This CDR3 spans 14 amino acids. V was trimmed by 6 bases and J by 4 bases, leaving 15 bases between them. Germline CDR1 and CDR2: ENHRY and SYGVKD. The CDR3: CAIRRGGERETQYF. The DNA for the CDR3 is TGTGCCATCAGAAGGGGTGGGGAACGAGAGACCCAGTACTTC.

V gene TRBV29-1 combines with J gene TRBJ1-1; D is unclear. Germline V gene lookup returns CDR1 SQVTM and CDR2 ANQGSEA. V was pared by 8 bases and J by 4 bases, with 23 bases between. The CDR3 consists of 15 residues. The DNA of the CDR3 is TGCAGCCTAAAAGCGGGCGATAAGAAGGGCACTGAAGCTTTCTTT. This gives the protein CSLKAGDKKGTEAFF.

This clone was seen once. The chain joins TRBV10-3 to TRBJ1-1; D is perhaps TRBD1 (5 bases). The CDR3 is made up of 13 amino acids. Trimming took 6 bases from V and 8 from J, leaving 16 bases between them. Per the germline V gene, CDR1 is ENHRY and CDR2 is SYGVKD. The CDR3 protein is CAISINSGGEAFF. In nucleotides, the CDR3 is TGTGCCATCAGCATTAACAGCGGGGGGGAAGCTTTCTTT.

V is TRBV2 and J is TRBJ2-1; a possible D gene is TRBD1 (6 bases). The CDR3 has 14 residues. Germline values: CDR1 SNHLY, CDR2 FYNNEI. Trimming removed 4 bases from V and 7 bases from J, with 14 bases in between. The CDR3 reads CASSAQGPENEQFF. CDR3 DNA sequence: TGTGCCAGCAGTGCCCAGGGGCCGGAGAATGAGCAGTTCTTC.

CDR3 sequence (DNA): TGTGCCTTCTCCTCTGGGGCCAACGTCCTGACTTTC. It is translated as CAFSSGANVLTF. The V and J genes are TRBV30 and TRBJ2-6; no clear D. Germline CDR1 is GTSNPN and CDR2 is SVGIG (reference sequence). The CDR3 runs 12 residues. V lost 7 bases and J 0 bases, leaving 4 bases between the germline ends.

This clone was counted once. The gene calls are TRBV7-2 and TRBJ2-1, with TRBD1 matching over 7 bases. The V and J ends lost 1 base and 3 bases, in that order; junction bases with no gene match: 9. The CDR3 sequence is 17 residues long. Germline assignment: CDR1 SGHTA and CDR2 FQGNSA. The CDR3 DNA follows: TGTGCCAGCAGCTTAGTGGCCGGGACAGTAAACTACAATGAGCAGTTCTTC. Protein: CASSLVAGTVNYNEQFF.

This clone was detected only once. This rearrangement joins TRBV5-5 to TRBJ2-1; 10 bases line up with TRBD2. The trim removed 1 base at V and 7 bases at J, leaving 8 bases unmatched. Germline CDR1 is SGHKS and CDR2 is YYEKEE (reference sequence). The CDR3 runs to 16 residues. CDR3 in amino acids: CASSLSILAGWNEQFF. The DNA for the CDR3 is TGTGCCAGCAGCTTGTCGATACTAGCGGGATGGAATGAGCAGTTCTTC.

The chain joins TRBV6-6 to TRBJ2-3, with 8 bases fitting TRBD1. V was clipped by 5 bases and J by 5 bases; unmatched bases: 9. The CDR3 length is 15 residues. CDR1 and CDR2 (germline): MNHNY, SVGAGI (reference sequence). The CDR3 DNA is TGTGCCAGCAGTAAACAGGACAGGGTCAAAGATACGCAGTATTTT. This gives the protein CASSKQDRVKDTQYF.

This clone was detected a few times. The chain is built from TRBV13 and TRBJ2-3; 7 bases agree with TRBD2. The junction had 1 base not matched to a gene; V was cut back by 2 bases and J by 5 bases. Germline assignment: CDR1 PRHDT and CDR2 FYEKMQ (reference sequence). The CDR3 runs to 13 residues. In DNA form, the CDR3 reads TGTGCCAGCAGCTTAAAGCGGGGAGATACGCAGTATTTT. This gives the protein CASSLKRGDTQYF.

This clone showed up just once. The V gene is TRBV28, the J gene TRBJ1-4; D possibly corresponds to TRBD1 (5 bases). V lost 8 bases, J lost 8 bases, and 18 bases lay in between. CDR3 length equals 14 residues. From germline, CDR1 is MDHEN and CDR2 SYDVKM. CDR3 residues: CASLGGARREKLFF. DNA for the CDR3: TGTGCCAGCCTCGGAGGGGCTCGTCGCGAAAAACTGTTTTTT.

This sequence joins TRBV7-9 and TRBJ1-2, with D perhaps matching TRBD1 (6 bases). Germline CDR1 and CDR2: SEHNR and FQNEAQ (reference sequence). V was cut by 5 bases and J by 3 bases, with 19 bases left in between. This CDR3 contains 16 residues. CDR3 sequence reads: CASSLGTHSEDYGYTF. Here the CDR3 DNA reads TGTGCCAGCAGCCTAGGGACACACTCAGAGGACTATGGCTACACCTTC.

This rearrangement joins TRBV4-2 to TRBJ2-2; TRBD2 matches 8 bases. The germline CDR1 and CDR2 sequences are LGHNA and YNFKEQ. CDR3 length: 17 residues. The J segment lost 5 bases and the V segment lost 0 bases, leaving 8 bases of the junction unmatched. The chain's CDR3 is CASSQDPSGYFTGELFF. CDR3 sequence (DNA): TGTGCCAGCAGCCAAGACCCTAGCGGGTACTTTACCGGGGAGCTGTTTTTT.

This chain connects TRBV5-1 to TRBJ2-2; 8 positions agree with TRBD2. With V trimmed by 4 bases and J by 3 bases, 8 bases remained unmatched. CDR3 size: 16 residues. The germline gives CDR1 SGHRS, CDR2 YFSETQ. The DNA for the CDR3 is TGCGCCAGCAGCCAAAGCGGGGGACGCGACACCGGGGAGCTGTTTTTT. Residues: CASSQSGGRDTGELFF.

The rearrangement uses TRBV27 and TRBJ2-7; 9 bases match TRBD1. The CDR3 contains 13 residues. With 6 bases clipped from V and 4 bases from J, the junction kept 4 bases outside the gene matches. Germline V gives CDR1 MNHEY, CDR2 SMNVEV (reference sequence). This CDR3 is CASSLQGAYEQYF. CDR3 bases: TGTGCCAGCAGCTTACAGGGGGCGTACGAGCAGTACTTC.

This clone was detected only once. Written as DNA, the CDR3 is TGCGCCAGCAGCTCCCTTATTAGCGGACAAGAGACCCAGTACTTC. It encodes CASSSLISGQETQYF. The chain is built from TRBV5-1 and TRBJ2-5, with D possibly TRBD2 on 6 matching bases. The CDR3 is 15 residues long. CDR1 and CDR2 from the germline V gene are SGHRS and YFSETQ. Trimming took off 3 bases at V and 2 bases at J, with 14 bases between the two ends.

The chain is built from TRBV6-4 and TRBJ1-1; 8 nucleotides agree with TRBD1. This CDR3 comprises 14 residues. CDR1 is MRHNA, CDR2 SNTAGT, per germline. Trimming cost V 6 bases and J 4 bases; bases outside gene matches: 7. The CDR3 DNA reads as TGTGCCAGCAGCAGGGGGCCTCTGAGCACTGAAGCTTTCTTT. Translated: CASSRGPLSTEAFF.

This clone was seen once. The rearrangement links TRBV7-6 to TRBJ2-2; D uncertain. The V and J ends lost 1 base and 1 base respectively, with 10 bases between them. Germline loops: CDR1 SGHVS, CDR2 FNYEAQ. The CDR3 length is 16 residues. CDR3 amino acids: CASSLVAARNTGELFF. The CDR3 region has the DNA TGTGCCAGCAGCTTAGTGGCGGCCAGGAACACCGGGGAGCTGTTTTTT.

The V call is TRBV9, the J call TRBJ1-6; TRBD1 agrees at 8 bases. Germline V gene lookup returns CDR1 SGDLS and CDR2 YYNGEE. The CDR3 loop spans 14 amino acids. After removal of 2 bases from V and 9 bases from J, the junction contained 4 bases not matched to a gene. The CDR3 DNA is TGTGCCAGCAGCGTGGGGACAGGTCGTTCACCCCTCCACTTT. Translation: CASSVGTGRSPLHF.

The V call is TRBV6-1, the J call TRBJ1-1; tentative D call: TRBD1 (5 bases). Per the germline V gene, CDR1 is MNHNS and CDR2 is SASEGT. Deletions cut 7 bases from V and 4 bases from J, with 19 bases between. The CDR3 is made up of 15 amino acids. The CDR3 loop is CASIPSIYRGTEAFF. For the CDR3, the DNA is TGTGCCAGCATCCCAAGCATATATAGGGGCACTGAAGCTTTCTTT.

The chain recombines TRBV7-9 with TRBJ2-2, with TRBD2 as a possible D gene (6 bases). CDR1 and CDR2 (germline): SEHNR, FQNEAQ (reference sequence). CDR3 length: 17 amino acids. Trimming took 5 bases from V and 0 from J, leaving 16 bases between them. For the CDR3, the DNA is TGTGCCAGCAGCCTTACGAGGAGGGTGGCGAACACCGGGGAGCTGTTTTTT. Translating gives CASSLTRRVANTGELFF.

The chain is built from TRBV30 and TRBJ2-7; D may be TRBD2 (6 bases). Trimming removed 4 bases at V and 8 bases at J, with 12 bases between. CDR1 is GTSNPN and CDR2 is SVGIG in the germline V gene (reference sequence). This CDR3 is built from 11 residues. CDR3 sequence: CAWILGGQQYF. In DNA, the CDR3 is TGTGCCTGGATCCTCGGAGGGCAGCAGTACTTC.